This T cell receptor beta chain originates from a study of shared clonotypes between healthy human individuals. Among the donors, all were Caucasian adults who lived in Nashville, Tennessee. The authors divided CD4+ cells into CD45RA+ naive and CD45RA-negative memory subsets. General study findings and limits: Estimated clonotype richness was generally higher in naive than memory subsets.

In replicate PCRs of sorted subsets, about 220 ng DNA, some 28,000 T cell genomes, was used. Profiling relied on immunoSEQ multiplex PCR, and the TCRdb table lists in-frame clones only, not all of them. The sample contains about 600,000 clones, around 97% of which appear only once. Germline lookup yields CDR1 MRHNA and CDR2 SNTAGT. The V gene end was trimmed by 2 bases and the J gene end by 8 bases; junction bases not matched to a gene: 0. This CDR3 region has 13 residues. For this clone: Its antigen is as yet unknown.

The rearrangement uses TRBV6-4 and TRBJ2-7; 13 nucleotides line up with TRBD2. The receptor was derived from a woman in her 30s in good health. The source material was naive CD4+ T cells sorted from blood. As for subset: CD45RA+ positively selected. The CDR3 loop reads CASSDGTSGKQYF. For the CDR3, the DNA is TGTGCCAGCAGTGACGGGACTAGCGGGAAGCAGTACTTC.